This T cell receptor (beta chain) was recovered during a study of human T cells and chemical hapten exposure. Study background: Sensitization involved placing 2% DPC onto an approximately 2 cm by approximately 2 cm region of upper inner arm skin. Variability of per-sample TCR yields stemmed mainly from small differences in pooled library volume.

This clonotype was counted many times. Described time point: patch test 2, 6 weeks after DPC sensitization. Treatment in this sample: therapeutic diphenylcyclopropenone sensitization with weekly scalp DPC. Individual cDNA molecules (in the library) carried attached unique molecular identifiers. TCRdb fed the RACE reads into MiXCR, producing one record per CDR3 protein. The sample has about 400,000 distinct CDR3 sequences, about 6.3% seen once. The CDR3 consists of 15 residues. V was shortened by 1 base and J by 10 bases, with 17 bases between the two germline ends. Germline CDR1 SGHTA, CDR2 FQGNSA. This TCR was sampled from a woman aged 18-30 years with alopecia areata. Some clones in this sample may be carry-over from other donors' samples. V usage is TRBV7-2 and J usage is TRBJ1-5; a weak D match, TRBD1 (6 bases). Material: whole blood, obtained in connection with sensitization to the hapten diphenylcyclopropenone (DPC). This CDR3 reads CASSLVAGDPTPQHF. The CDR3 nucleotides are TGTGCCAGCAGCTTAGTGGCAGGGGACCCAACCCCCCAGCATTTT. Full variable domain (remainder filled in from reference TRBV7-2 and TRBJ1-5): GAGVSQSPSNKVTEKGKDVELRCDPISGHTALYWYRQSLGQGLEFLIYFQGNSAPDKSGLPSDRFSAERTGGSVSTLTIQRTQQEDSAVYLCASSLVAGDPTPQHFGDGTRLSIL.